This T cell receptor beta chain was identified in a study of immune evolution from preneoplasia to lung adenocarcinoma. TCRdb keeps only in-frame clones here, not all; method: immunoSEQ multiplex PCR. The sample includes about 41,000 clones, roughly 80% seen only once; the top ten take approximately 4.6%. The material sequenced was FFPE invasive lung adenocarcinoma tissue. This receptor was obtained from a person in their sixties with lung adenocarcinoma.

The CDR3 spells CASSLAGTGGTEAFF. The CDR3 coding sequence is TGTGCCAGCAGCTTAGCGGGGACAGGGGGCACTGAAGCTTTCTTT. The rearrangement links TRBV7-8 to TRBJ1-1; TRBD1 matches 11 bases. Losses at the gene ends were 0 bases for V and 4 bases for J; bases not matched to a gene: 1. The CDR3 is 15 amino acids. The germline gives CDR1 SGHVS, CDR2 FQNEAQ.